These T cell receptor beta chains were read from a single sample in a study of blood T cells in healthy people across ages. From the 5' RACE reads, TCRdb called clonotypes with MiXCR, one entry per CDR3 protein. The data hold about 640,000 distinct CDR3 sequences, with roughly three fifths observed a single time. Sequencing input: blood. Receptors were obtained from a man in his 60s in good health. Each CDR3 is given with its conserved first and last residue. A D gene is named only where the DNA matches it firmly. Some rows mark clone size as missing; the rest say once, few, many or name a class of expanded clone.

j_call	d_call	v_call	clone_size	cdr3_aa	cdr3_nt
TRBJ1-2	.	TRBV15	.	CATSRDITGNGGYTF	TGTGCCACCAGCAGAGATATCACAGGGAACGGTGGCTACACCTTC
TRBJ2-1	.	TRBV7-2	.	CASSVGRYNEQFF	TGTGCCAGCAGCGTAGGCAGGTACAATGAGCAGTTCTTC
TRBJ1-6	.	TRBV6-2/TRBV6-3	few	CASSYLGDQPATLHF	TGTGCCAGCAGTTACTTGGGGGACCAGCCCGCAACCCTCCACTTT
TRBJ2-5	TRBD2	TRBV18	few	CASSPPGLAGGHEQYF	TGTGCCAGCTCACCTCCGGGACTAGCGGGGGGACATGAGCAGTACTTC
TRBJ2-1	.	TRBV27	.	CASSFQYQETQFF	TGTGCCAGCAGTTTTCAGTACCAAGAGACCCAGTTCTTC
TRBJ2-1	TRBD1	TRBV4-1	few	CASSRRLGSGGYNEQFF	TGCGCCAGCAGCCGTCGGTTGGGGTCAGGGGGATACAATGAGCAGTTCTTC
TRBJ2-5	.	TRBV6-5	.	CASSYAGQQETQYF	TGTGCCAGCAGTTACGCGGGACAGCAAGAGACCCAGTACTTC
TRBJ2-4	TRBD1	TRBV4-1	few	CASSQGWDRAKNIQYF	TGCGCCAGCAGCCAAGGGTGGGACAGAGCCAAAAACATTCAGTACTTC
TRBJ2-7	.	TRBV15	.	CATSRDRRQREQYF	TGTGCCACCAGCAGAGATAGACGGCAAAGGGAGCAGTACTTC
TRBJ1-2	.	TRBV10-3	.	CAISESVVMGGYTF	TGTGCCATCAGTGAGTCGGTGGTCATGGGGGGCTACACCTTC
TRBJ2-1	.	TRBV4-1	once	CASSPDTGSSDIYNEQFF	TGCGCCAGCAGCCCAGACACAGGCTCCAGCGATATCTACAATGAGCAGTTCTTC